Below, one T cell receptor (beta chain) is given with its context. Its antigen is not identified. The data were taken from a study of radiotherapy plus CTLA-4 blockade in lung cancer. Turning to the study itself: 18% of patients responded objectively, and roughly 30% achieved disease control. Regarding the study as a whole: In blood, after radiotherapy plus ipilimumab, tumor-derived TCR clones expanded.

Sequencing was performed with immunoSEQ multiplex PCR; in TCRdb, only in-frame clones are kept and a portion is missing. The repertoire includes 45,000 or so clones, around 69% of them detected once, and roughly 10% sits in the top ten. This material consisted of peripheral blood, taken from a patient treated with radiotherapy plus ipilimumab. The TCR sequence derives from a human donor with non-small cell lung cancer who had stable disease on radiotherapy plus ipilimumab.

Written as DNA, the CDR3 is TGTGCCAGCAGCTTGGGGGGGATTCAGGGAAATTCACCCCTCCACTTT. It codes for CASSLGGIQGNSPLHF. V and J are TRBV5-4 and TRBJ1-6; possible D gene TRBD1, 5 bases. V was pared by 0 bases and J by 7 bases, with 14 bases between. Germline assignment: CDR1 SGHNT and CDR2 YYREEE (reference sequence). The CDR3 is 16 residues long.